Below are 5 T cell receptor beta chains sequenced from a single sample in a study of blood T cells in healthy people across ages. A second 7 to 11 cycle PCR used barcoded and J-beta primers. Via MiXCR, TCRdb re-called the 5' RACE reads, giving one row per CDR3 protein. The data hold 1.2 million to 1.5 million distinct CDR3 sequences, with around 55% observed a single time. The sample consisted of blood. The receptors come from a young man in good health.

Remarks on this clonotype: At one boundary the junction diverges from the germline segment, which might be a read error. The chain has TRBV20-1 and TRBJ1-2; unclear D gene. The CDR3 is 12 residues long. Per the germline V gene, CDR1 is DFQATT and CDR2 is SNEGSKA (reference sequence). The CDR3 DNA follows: TGCAGTGCCCCTAGGGAAGTGAATGGCTACACTTTC. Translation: CSAPREVNGYTF.

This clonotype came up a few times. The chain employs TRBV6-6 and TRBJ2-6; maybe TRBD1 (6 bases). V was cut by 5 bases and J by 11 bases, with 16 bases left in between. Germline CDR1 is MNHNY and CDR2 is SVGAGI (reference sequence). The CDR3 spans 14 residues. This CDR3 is CASSLGQKTDVLTF. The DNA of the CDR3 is TGTGCCAGCAGTCTTGGACAGAAAACGGACGTCCTGACTTTC.

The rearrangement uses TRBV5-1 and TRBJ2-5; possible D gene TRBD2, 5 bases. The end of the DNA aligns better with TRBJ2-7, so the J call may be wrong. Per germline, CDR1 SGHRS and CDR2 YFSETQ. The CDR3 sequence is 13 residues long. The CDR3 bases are TGCGCCAGCAGCCCCACGGAGGTAGCCGAGCAGTACTTC. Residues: CASSPTEVAEQYF.

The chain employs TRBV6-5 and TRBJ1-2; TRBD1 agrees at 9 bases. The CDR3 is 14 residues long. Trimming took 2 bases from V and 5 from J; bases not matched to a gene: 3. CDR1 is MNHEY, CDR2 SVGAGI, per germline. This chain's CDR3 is CASSYGDREYGYTF. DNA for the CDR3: TGTGCCAGCAGTTACGGGGACAGGGAATATGGCTACACCTTC.

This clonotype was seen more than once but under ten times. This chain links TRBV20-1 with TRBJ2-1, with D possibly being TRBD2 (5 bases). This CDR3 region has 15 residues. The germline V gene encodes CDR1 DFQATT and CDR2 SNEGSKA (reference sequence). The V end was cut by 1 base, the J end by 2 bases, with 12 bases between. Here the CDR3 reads CSARGLMNPYNEQFF. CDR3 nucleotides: TGCAGTGCTAGAGGACTAATGAACCCCTACAATGAGCAGTTCTTC.